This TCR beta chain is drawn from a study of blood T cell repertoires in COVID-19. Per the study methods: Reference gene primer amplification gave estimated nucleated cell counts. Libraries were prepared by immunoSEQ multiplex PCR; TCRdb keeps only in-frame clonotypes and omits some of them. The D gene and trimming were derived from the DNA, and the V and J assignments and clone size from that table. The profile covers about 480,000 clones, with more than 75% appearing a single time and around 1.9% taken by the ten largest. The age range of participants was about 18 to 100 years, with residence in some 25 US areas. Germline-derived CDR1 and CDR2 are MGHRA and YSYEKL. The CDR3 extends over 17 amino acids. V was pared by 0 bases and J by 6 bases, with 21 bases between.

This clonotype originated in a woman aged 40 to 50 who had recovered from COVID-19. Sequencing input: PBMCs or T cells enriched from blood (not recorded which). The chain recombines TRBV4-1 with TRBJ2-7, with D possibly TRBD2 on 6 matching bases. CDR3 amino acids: CASSQEVTAGSGGEQYF. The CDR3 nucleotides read TGCGCCAGCAGCCAAGAGGTTACAGCGGGCTCTGGAGGCGAGCAGTACTTC.